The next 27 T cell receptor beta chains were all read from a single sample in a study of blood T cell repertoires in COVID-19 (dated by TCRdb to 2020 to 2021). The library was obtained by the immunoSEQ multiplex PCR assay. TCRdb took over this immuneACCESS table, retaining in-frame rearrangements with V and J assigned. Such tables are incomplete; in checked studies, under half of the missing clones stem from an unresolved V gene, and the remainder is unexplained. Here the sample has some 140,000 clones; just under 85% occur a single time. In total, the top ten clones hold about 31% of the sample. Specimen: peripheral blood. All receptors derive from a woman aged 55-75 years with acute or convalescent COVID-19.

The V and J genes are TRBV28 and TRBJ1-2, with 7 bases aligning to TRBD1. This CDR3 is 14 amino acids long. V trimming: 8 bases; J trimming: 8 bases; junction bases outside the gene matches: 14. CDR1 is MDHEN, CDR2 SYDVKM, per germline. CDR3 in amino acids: CASGPPGGSGGYTF. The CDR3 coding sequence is TGTGCCAGCGGCCCTCCAGGGGGGTCGGGAGGCTACACCTTC.

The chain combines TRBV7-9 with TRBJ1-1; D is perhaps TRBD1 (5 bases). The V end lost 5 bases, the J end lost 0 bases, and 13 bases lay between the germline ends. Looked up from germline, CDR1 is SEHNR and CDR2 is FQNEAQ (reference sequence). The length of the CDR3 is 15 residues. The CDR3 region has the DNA TGTGCCAGCAGCACGGCGGACACCTTGAACACTGAAGCTTTCTTT. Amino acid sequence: CASSTADTLNTEAFF.

CDR3 sequence (DNA): TGTGCCAGCAGCCAAGCGCCGGGGAATGAGCAGTTCTTC. The encoded protein is CASSQAPGNEQFF. This chain uses TRBV3-1 (or the pseudogene TRBV3-2) with TRBJ2-1; possibly TRBD2 for D (5 bases). Germline V gene lookup returns CDR1 LGHDT and CDR2 YNNKEL (reference sequence). This CDR3 is built from 13 residues. Trimming took off 1 base at V and 7 bases at J, with 8 bases between the two ends.

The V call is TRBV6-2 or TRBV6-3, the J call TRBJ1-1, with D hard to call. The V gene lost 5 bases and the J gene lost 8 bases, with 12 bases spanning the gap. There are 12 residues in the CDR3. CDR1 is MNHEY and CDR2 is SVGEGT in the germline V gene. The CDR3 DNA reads TGTGCCAGCAGTCACCCGGGAAGGGAAGCTTTCTTT. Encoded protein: CASSHPGREAFF.

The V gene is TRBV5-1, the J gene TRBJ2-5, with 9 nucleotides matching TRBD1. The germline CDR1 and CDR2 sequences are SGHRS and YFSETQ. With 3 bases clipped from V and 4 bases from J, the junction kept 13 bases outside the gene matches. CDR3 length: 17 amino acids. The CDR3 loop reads CASSSQGGTGIAETQYF. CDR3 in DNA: TGCGCCAGCAGCTCCCAAGGCGGGACAGGGATCGCAGAGACCCAGTACTTC. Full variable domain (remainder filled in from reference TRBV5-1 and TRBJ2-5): KAGVTQTPRYLIKTRGQQVTLSCSPISGHRSVSWYQQTPGQGLQFLFEYFSETQRNKGNFPGRFSGRQFSNSRSEMNVSTLELGDSALYLCASSSQGGTGIAETQYFGPGTRLLVL.

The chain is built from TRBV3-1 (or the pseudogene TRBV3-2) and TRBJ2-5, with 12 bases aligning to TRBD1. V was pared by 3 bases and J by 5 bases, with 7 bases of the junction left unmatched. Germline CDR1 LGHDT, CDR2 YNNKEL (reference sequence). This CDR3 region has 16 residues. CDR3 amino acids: CASSQAGTGGWETQYF. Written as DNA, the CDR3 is TGTGCCAGCAGCCAGGCAGGGACAGGGGGCTGGGAGACCCAGTACTTC.

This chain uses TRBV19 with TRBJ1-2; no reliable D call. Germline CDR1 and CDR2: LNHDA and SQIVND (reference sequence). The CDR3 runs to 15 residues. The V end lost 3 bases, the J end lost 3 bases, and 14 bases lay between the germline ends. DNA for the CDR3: TGTGCCAGTAGTATGGGCCGGATAGTCCACTATGGCTACACCTTC. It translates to CASSMGRIVHYGYTF.

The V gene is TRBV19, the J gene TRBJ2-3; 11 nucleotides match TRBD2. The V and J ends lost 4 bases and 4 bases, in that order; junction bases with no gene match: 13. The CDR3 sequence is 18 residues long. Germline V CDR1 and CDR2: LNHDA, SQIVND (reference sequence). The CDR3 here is CASSTDTNSGGAPDTQYF. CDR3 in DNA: TGTGCCAGTAGTACGGATACTAATAGCGGGGGGGCCCCAGATACGCAGTATTTT.

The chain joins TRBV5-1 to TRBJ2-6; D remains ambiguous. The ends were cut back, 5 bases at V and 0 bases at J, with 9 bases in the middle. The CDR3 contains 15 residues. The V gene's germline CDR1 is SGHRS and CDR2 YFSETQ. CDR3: CASSPPVSGANVLTF. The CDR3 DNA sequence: TGCGCCAGCAGTCCCCCGGTCTCTGGGGCCAACGTCCTGACTTTC.

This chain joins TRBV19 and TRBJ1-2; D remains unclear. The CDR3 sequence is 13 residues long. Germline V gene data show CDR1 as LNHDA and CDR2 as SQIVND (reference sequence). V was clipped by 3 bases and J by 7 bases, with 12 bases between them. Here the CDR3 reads CASSIQTTTGYTF. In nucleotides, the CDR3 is TGTGCCAGTAGTATTCAGACTACGACTGGCTACACCTTC.

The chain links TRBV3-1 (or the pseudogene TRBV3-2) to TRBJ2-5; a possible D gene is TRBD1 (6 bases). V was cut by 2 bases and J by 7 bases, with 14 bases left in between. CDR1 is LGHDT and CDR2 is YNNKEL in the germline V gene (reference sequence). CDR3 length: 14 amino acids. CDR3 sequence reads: CASSQNRDGGTQYF. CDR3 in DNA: TGTGCCAGCAGCCAAAACAGGGATGGGGGGACCCAGTACTTC.

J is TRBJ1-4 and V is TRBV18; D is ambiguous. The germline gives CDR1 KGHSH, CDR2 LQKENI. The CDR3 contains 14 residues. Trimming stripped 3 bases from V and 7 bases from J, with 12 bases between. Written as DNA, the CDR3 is TGTGCCAGCTCACCCGGAGGCGCCGGTGAAAAACTGTTTTTT. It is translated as CASSPGGAGEKLFF.

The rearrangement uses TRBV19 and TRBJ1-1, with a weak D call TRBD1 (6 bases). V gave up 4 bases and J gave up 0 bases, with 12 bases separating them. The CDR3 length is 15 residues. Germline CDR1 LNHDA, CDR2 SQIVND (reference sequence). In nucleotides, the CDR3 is TGTGCCAGTAGTACGGGGGGGCGAATGAACACTGAAGCTTTCTTT. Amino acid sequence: CASSTGGRMNTEAFF.

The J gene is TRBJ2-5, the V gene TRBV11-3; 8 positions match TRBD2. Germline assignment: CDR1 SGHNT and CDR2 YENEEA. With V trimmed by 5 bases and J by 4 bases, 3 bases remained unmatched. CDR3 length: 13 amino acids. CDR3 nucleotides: TGTGCCAGCAGCCCGGGACTAGGAGAGACCCAGTACTTC. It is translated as CASSPGLGETQYF. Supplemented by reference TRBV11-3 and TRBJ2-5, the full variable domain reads EAGVVQSPRYKIIEKKQPVAFWCNPISGHNTLYWYLQNLGQGPELLIRYENEEAVDDSQLPKDRFSAERLKGVDSTLKIQPAELGDSAVYLCASSPGLGETQYFGPGTRLLVL.

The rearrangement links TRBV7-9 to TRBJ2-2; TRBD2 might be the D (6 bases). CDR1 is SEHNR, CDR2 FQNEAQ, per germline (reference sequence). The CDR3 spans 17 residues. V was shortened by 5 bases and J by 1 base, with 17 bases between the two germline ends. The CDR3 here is CASSRGTTGLNTGELFF. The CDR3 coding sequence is TGTGCCAGCAGCCGCGGGACGACCGGACTGAACACCGGGGAGCTGTTTTTT.

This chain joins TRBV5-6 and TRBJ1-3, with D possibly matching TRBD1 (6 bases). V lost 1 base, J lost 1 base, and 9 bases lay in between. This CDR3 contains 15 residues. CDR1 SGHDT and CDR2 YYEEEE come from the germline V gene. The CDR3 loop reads CASSLRTGSGNTIYF. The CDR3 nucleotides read TGTGCCAGCAGCTTGCGTACAGGGTCTGGAAACACCATATATTTT.

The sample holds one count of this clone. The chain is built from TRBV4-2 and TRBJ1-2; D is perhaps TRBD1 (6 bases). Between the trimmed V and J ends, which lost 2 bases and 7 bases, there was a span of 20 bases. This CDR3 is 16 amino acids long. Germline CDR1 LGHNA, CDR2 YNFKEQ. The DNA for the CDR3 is TGTGCCAGCAGCCAATTGACGATGGGGGCGTCGGGTGGCTACACCTTC. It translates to CASSQLTMGASGGYTF.

The DNA of the CDR3 is TGTGCCAGCAGTTTCACTCGAACAGGGAAAGAGACCCAGTACTTC. It translates to CASSFTRTGKETQYF. J is TRBJ2-5 and V is TRBV6-6; TRBD1 is a possible D gene (6 bases). V lost 4 bases to trimming and J lost 3 bases, with 15 bases between them. This CDR3 region has 15 residues. Germline lookup yields CDR1 MNHNY and CDR2 SVGAGI (reference sequence).

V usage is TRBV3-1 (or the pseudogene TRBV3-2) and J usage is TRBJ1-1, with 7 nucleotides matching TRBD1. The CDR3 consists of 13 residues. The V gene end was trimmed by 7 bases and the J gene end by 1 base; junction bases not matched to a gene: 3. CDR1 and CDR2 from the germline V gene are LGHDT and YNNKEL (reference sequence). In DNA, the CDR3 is TGTGCCAGCACCGGACAGGCGAACACTGAAGCTTTCTTT. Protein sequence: CASTGQANTEAFF.

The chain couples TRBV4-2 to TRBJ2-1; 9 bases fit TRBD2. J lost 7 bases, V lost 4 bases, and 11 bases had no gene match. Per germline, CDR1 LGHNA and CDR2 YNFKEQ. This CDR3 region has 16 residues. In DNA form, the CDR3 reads TGTGCCAGCAGCCCTTGGGGCGGGGGGGCGTATAATGAGCAGTTCTTC. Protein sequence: CASSPWGGGAYNEQFF.

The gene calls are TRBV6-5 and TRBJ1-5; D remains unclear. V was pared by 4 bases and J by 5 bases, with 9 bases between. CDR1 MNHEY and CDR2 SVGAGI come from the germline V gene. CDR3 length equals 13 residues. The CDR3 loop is CASSLSLDQPQHF. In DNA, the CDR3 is TGTGCCAGCAGTTTGTCCCTAGATCAGCCCCAGCATTTT.

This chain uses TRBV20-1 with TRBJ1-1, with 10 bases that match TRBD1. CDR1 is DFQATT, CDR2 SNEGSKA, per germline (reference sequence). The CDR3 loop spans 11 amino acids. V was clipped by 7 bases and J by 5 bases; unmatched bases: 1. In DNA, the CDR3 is TGCAGTGGGGACAGGGGTACTGAAGCTTTCTTT. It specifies CSGDRGTEAFF.

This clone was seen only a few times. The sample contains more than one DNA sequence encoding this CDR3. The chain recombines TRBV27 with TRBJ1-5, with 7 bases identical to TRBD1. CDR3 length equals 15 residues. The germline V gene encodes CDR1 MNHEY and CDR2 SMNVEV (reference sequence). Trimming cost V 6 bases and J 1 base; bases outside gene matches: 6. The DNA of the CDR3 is TGTGCCAGCAGAGGGGGACAGATAAGCAATCAGCCCCAGCATTTT. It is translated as CASRGGQISNQPQHF.

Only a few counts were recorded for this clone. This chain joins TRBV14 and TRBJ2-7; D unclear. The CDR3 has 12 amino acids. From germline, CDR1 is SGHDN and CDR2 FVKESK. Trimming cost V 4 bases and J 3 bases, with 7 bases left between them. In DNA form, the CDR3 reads TGTGCCAGCAGCCTAAATTACTACGAGCAGTACTTC. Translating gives CASSLNYYEQYF.

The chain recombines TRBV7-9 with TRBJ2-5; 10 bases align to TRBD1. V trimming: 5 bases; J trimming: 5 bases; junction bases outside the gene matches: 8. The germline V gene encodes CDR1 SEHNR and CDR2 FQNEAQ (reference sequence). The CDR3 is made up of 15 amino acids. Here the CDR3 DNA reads TGTGCCAGCAGCCATCGACAGGGGGCGGGGGAGACCCAGTACTTC. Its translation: CASSHRQGAGETQYF.

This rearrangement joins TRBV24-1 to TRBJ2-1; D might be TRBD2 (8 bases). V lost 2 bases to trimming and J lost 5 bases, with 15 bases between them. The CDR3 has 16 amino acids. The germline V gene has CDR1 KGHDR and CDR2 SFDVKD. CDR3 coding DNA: TGTGCCACCAGTGATTCGGGGGGGACAGAAGACAATGAGCAGTTCTTC. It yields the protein CATSDSGGTEDNEQFF.

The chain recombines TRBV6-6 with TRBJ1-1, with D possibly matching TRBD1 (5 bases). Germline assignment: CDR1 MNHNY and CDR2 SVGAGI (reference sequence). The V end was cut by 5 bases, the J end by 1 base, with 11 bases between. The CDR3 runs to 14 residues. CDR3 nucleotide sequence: TGTGCCAGCAGTAGCATGGGGGGGAACACTGAAGCTTTCTTT. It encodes CASSSMGGNTEAFF.